This T cell receptor beta chain emerged from a study of T cells in Graves' hyperthyroidism and ophthalmopathy. The TCR beta CDR3 regions underwent amplification using RNA transcripts as the source. TCR CDR3 regions were first amplified by RT-PCR with HTBI primers. TCRdb ran MiXCR on the multiplex PCR reads and lists one entry per CDR3 protein. The sample has about 680,000 distinct CDR3 sequences; 30% to 40% are singletons. CDR1 is MNHNS, CDR2 SASEGT, per germline. Trimming took 6 bases from V and 3 from J; bases not matched to a gene: 12. CDR3 size: 18 residues. Material for sequencing was blood. This receptor was identified in a woman in her 40s with Graves' hyperthyroidism. The chain recombines TRBV6-1 with TRBJ2-6; 9 nucleotides match TRBD1. The CDR3 region is CASSRNSGTGIGANVLTF. The CDR3 region has the DNA TGTGCCAGCAGCCGAAACTCCGGGACAGGGATTGGGGCCAACGTCCTGACTTTC.